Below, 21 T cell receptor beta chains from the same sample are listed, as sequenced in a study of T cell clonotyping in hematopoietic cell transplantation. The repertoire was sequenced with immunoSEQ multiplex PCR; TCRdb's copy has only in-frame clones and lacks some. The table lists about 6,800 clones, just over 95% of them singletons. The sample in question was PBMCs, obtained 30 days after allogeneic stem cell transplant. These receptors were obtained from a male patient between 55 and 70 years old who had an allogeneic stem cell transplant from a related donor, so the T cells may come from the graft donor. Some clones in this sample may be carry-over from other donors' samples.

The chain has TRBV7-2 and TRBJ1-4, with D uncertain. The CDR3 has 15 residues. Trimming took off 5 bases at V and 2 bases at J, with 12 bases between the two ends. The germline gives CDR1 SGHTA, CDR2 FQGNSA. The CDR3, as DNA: TGTGCCAGCAGCGGTCGGGGTAGTACTAATGAAAAACTGTTTTTT. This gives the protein CASSGRGSTNEKLFF.

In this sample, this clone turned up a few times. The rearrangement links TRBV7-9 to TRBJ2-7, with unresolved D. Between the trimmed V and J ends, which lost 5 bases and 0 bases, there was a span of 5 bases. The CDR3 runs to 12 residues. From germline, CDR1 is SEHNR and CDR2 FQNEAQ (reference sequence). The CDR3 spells CASSPSSYEQYF. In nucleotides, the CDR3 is TGTGCCAGCAGCCCGAGCTCCTACGAGCAGTACTTC.

CDR3 DNA sequence: TGTGCCATCAAGTCCCCCGGACAGGGGGTCCACGAGCAGTACTTC. This gives the protein CAIKSPGQGVHEQYF. The genes are TRBV10-3 and TRBJ2-7, with TRBD1 matching over 10 bases. The CDR3 covers 15 residues. Germline CDR1 reads ENHRY; CDR2 reads SYGVKD. V gave up 7 bases and J gave up 5 bases; unmatched junction bases: 11.

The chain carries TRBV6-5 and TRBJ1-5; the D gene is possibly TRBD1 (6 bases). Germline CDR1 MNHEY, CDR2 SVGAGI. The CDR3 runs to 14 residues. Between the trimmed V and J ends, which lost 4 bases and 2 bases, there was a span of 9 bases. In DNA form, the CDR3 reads TGTGCCAGCAGTTTCCGACAGGGCAATCAGCCCCAGCATTTT. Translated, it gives CASSFRQGNQPQHF.

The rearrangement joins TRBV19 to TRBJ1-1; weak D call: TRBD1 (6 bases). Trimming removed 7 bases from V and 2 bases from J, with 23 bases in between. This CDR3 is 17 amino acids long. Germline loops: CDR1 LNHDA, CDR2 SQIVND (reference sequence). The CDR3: CASTPGARAVFNTEAFF. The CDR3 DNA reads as TGTGCCAGTACCCCGGGGGCCAGGGCTGTTTTTAACACTGAAGCTTTCTTT. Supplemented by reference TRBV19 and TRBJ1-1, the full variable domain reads DGGITQSPKYLFRKEGQNVTLSCEQNLNHDAMYWYRQDPGQGLRLIYYSQIVNDFQKGDIAEGYSVSREKKESFPLTVTSAQKNPTAFYLCASTPGARAVFNTEAFFGQGTRLTVV.

In DNA form, the CDR3 reads TGTGCCAGCAGCCCTTACGGACAGGGGGCCAACGAGCAGTACTTC. Encoded protein: CASSPYGQGANEQYF. This rearrangement joins TRBV9 to TRBJ2-7, with TRBD1 identical over 11 bases. From germline, CDR1 is SGDLS and CDR2 YYNGEE. J lost 5 bases, V lost 4 bases, and 8 bases had no gene match. The CDR3 totals 15 residues.

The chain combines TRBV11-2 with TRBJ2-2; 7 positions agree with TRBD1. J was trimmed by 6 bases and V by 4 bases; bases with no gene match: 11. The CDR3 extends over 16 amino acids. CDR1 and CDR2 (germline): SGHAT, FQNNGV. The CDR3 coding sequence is TGTGCCAGCAGCTCCGGATACCGGGACAGCCCCGGGGAGCTGTTTTTT. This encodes CASSSGYRDSPGELFF.

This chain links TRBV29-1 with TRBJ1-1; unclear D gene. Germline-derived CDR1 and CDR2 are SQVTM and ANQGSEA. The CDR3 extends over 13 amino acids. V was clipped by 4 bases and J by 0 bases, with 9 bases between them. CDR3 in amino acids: CSVVSALNTEAFF. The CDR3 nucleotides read TGCAGCGTTGTGTCGGCACTGAACACTGAAGCTTTCTTT.

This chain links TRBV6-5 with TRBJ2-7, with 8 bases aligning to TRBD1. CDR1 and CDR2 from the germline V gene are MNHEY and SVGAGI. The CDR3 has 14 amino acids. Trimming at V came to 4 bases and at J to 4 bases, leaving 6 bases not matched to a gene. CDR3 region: CASSSRDRYYEQYF. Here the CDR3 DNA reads TGTGCCAGCAGTTCCCGGGACAGGTATTACGAGCAGTACTTC.

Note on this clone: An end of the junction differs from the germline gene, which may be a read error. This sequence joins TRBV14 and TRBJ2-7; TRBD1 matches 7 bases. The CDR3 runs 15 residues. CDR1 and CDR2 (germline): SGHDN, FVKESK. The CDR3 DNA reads TGTGCCAGCAGCAAAGAGACAGGGATAACCTACGAGCAGTACTTC. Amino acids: CASSKETGITYEQYF.

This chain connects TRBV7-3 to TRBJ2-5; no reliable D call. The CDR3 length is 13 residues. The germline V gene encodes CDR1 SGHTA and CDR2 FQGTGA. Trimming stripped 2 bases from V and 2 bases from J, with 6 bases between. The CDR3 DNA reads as TGTGCCAGCAGCTTACACAGACAAGAGACCCAGTACTTC. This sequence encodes CASSLHRQETQYF. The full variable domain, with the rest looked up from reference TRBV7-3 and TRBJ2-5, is GAGVSQTPSNKVTEKGKYVELRCDPISGHTALYWYRQSLGQGPEFLIYFQGTGAADDSGLPNDRFFAVRPEGSVSTLKIQRTERGDSAVYLCASSLHRQETQYFGPGTRLLVL.

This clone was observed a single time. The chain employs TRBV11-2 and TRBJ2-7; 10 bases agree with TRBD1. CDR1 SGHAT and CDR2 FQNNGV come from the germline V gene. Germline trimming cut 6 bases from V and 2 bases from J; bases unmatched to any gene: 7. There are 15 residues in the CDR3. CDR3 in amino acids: CASSLRDRGAYEQYF. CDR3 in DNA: TGTGCCAGCAGTCTACGGGACAGGGGTGCCTACGAGCAGTACTTC.

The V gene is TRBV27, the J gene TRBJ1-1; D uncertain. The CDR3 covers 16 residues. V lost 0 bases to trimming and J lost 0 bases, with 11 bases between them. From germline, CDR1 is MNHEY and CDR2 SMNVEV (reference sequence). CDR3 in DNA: TGTGCCAGCAGTTTATCCCGGACCGAAATGAACACTGAAGCTTTCTTT. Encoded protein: CASSLSRTEMNTEAFF.

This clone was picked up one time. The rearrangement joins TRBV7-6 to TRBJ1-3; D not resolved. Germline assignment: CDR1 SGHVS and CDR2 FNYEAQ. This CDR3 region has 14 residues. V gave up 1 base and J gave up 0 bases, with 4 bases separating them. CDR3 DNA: TGTGCCAGCAGCTTAGTCAGCTCTGGAAACACCATATATTTT. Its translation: CASSLVSSGNTIYF.

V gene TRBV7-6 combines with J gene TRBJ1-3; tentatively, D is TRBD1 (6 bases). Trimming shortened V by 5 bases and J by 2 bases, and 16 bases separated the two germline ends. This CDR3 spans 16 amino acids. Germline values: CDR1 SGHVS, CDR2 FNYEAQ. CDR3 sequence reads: CASSPQGFGAGNTIYF. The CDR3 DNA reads TGTGCCAGCAGCCCACAGGGTTTCGGCGCTGGAAACACCATATATTTT. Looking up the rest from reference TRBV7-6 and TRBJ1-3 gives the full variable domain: GAGVSQSPRYKVTKRGQDVALRCDPISGHVSLYWYRQALGQGPEFLTYFNYEAQQDKSGLPNDRFSAERPEGSISTLTIQRTEQRDSAMYRCASSPQGFGAGNTIYFGEGSWLTVV.

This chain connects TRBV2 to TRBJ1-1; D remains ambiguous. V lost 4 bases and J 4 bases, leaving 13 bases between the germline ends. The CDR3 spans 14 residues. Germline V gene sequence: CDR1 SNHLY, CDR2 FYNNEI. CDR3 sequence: CASSVEGSGTEAFF. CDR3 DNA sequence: TGTGCCAGCAGTGTCGAGGGCAGTGGCACTGAAGCTTTCTTT.

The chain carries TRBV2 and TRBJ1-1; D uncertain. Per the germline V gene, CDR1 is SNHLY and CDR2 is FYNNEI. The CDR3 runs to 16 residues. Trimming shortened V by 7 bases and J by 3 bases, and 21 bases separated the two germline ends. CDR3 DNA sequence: TGTGCCAGCAAAAAGCCAACCAGCCTCCGGGACACTGAAGCTTTCTTT. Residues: CASKKPTSLRDTEAFF. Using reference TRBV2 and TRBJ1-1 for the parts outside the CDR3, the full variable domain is EPEVTQTPSHQVTQMGQEVILRCVPISNHLYFYWYRQILGQKVEFLVSFYNNEISEKSEIFDDQFSVERPDGSNFTLKIRSTKLEDSAMYFCASKKPTSLRDTEAFFGQGTRLTVV.

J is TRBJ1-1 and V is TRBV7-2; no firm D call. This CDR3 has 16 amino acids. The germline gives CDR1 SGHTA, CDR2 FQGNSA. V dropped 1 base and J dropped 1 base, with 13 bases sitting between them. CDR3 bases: TGTGCCAGCAGCTTAGGTCTGGGCAGGCCGAACACTGAAGCTTTCTTT. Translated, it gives CASSLGLGRPNTEAFF.

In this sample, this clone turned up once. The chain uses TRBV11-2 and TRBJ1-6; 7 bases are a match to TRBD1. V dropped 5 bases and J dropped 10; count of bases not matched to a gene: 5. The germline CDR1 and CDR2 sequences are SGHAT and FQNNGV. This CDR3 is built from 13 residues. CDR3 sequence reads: CASSISRGSPLHF. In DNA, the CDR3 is TGTGCCAGCAGCATAAGCAGGGGGTCACCCCTCCACTTT.

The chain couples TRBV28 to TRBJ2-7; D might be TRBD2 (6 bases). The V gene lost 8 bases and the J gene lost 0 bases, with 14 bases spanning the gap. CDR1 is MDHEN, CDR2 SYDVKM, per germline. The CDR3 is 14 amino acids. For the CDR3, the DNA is TGTGCCAGCTTTGGGGGGACGAGCTCCTACGAGCAGTACTTC. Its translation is CASFGGTSSYEQYF.

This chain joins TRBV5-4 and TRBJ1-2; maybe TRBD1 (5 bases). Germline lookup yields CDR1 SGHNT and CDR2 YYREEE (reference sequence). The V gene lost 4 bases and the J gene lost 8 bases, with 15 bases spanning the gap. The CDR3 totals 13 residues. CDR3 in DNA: TGTGCCAGCAGCCCGCCCGGGACTCTGGGCTACACCTTC. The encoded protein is CASSPPGTLGYTF.